This T cell receptor beta chain was recorded in a study of T cells in Graves' hyperthyroidism and ophthalmopathy. This clonotype was counted ten times or more. The CDR3 length is 14 residues. The germline V gene has CDR1 MDHEN and CDR2 SYDVKM. V was trimmed by 5 bases and J by 2 bases, leaving 12 bases between them. From RNA transcripts, TCR beta CDR3 regions were amplified. Initially, a first-round RT-PCR of the TCR CDR3 employed the HTBI primer set. In TCRdb, the multiplex PCR reads were re-called with MiXCR into one record per CDR3 protein. The sample lists fewer than 450,000 distinct CDR3 sequences; approximately 17% were seen once.

What was sequenced was blood. This chain connects TRBV28 to TRBJ2-5; no firm D call. The TCR comes from a young woman with Graves' hyperthyroidism that later progressed to Graves' ophthalmopathy. The CDR3 here is CASSARLMQETQYF. In DNA form, the CDR3 reads TGTGCCAGCAGTGCACGACTGATGCAAGAGACCCAGTACTTC.